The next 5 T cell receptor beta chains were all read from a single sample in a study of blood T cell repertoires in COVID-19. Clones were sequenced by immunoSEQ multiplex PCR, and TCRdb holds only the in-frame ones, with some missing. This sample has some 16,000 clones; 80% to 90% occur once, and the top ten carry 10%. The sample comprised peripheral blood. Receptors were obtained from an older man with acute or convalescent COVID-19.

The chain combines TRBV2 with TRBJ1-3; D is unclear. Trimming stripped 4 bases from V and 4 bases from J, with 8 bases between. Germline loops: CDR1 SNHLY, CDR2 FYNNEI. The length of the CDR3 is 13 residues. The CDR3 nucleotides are TGTGCCAGCAGTGTGACCGGGGGAAACACCATATATTTT. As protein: CASSVTGGNTIYF.

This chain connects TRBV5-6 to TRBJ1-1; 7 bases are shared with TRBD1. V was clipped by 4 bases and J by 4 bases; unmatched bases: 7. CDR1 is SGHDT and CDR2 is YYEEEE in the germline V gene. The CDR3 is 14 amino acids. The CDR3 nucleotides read TGTGCCAGCAGCCCGACAGGGAAGGGCACTGAAGCTTTCTTT. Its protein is CASSPTGKGTEAFF.

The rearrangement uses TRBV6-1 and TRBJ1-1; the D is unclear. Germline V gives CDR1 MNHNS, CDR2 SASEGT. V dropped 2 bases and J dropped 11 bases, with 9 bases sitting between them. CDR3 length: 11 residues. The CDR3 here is CASSEWPGAFF. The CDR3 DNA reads TGTGCCAGCAGTGAATGGCCCGGGGCTTTCTTT.

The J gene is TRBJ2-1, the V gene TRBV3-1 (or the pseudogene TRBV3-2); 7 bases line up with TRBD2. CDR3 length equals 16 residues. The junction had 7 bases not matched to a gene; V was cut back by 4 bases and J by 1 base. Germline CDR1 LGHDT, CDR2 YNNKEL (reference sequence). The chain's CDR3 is CASSPSSGLSYNEQFF. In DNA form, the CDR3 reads TGTGCCAGCAGCCCTTCTAGCGGACTATCCTACAATGAGCAGTTCTTC.

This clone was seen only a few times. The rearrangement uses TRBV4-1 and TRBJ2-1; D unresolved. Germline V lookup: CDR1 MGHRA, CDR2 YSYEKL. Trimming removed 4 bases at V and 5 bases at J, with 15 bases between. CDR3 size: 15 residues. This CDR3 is CASSPIRVRNNEQFF. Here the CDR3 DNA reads TGCGCCAGCAGCCCTATCCGGGTCCGGAACAATGAGCAGTTCTTC.